Below, 7 T cell receptor beta chains from the same sample are listed, as sequenced in a study of identical twins. One entry per CDR3 protein results from TCRdb running MiXCR on the 5' RACE reads. The data show about 190,000 distinct CDR3 sequences, around 15% seen once. The data were also submitted as part of a second study, on T cells expressing NK-cell markers.

The sample comprised CD8+ T cells sorted from blood. The receptors stem from a woman younger than 30 in good health.

The V gene is TRBV7-9, the J gene TRBJ1-1, with D tentatively TRBD1 (5 bases). Germline V lookup: CDR1 SEHNR, CDR2 FQNEAQ (reference sequence). V was clipped by 10 bases and J by 7 bases, with 10 bases between them. The CDR3 loop spans 10 amino acids. The CDR3 sequence: CATSGGEAFF. The CDR3, as DNA: TGTGCCACTTCTGGGGGTGAAGCTTTCTTT.

This clonotype has ten or more counts. The CDR3 sequence is CSVEEPGKLYEQYF. The CDR3 bases are TGCAGCGTTGAAGAACCGGGGAAACTCTACGAGCAGTACTTC. The chain couples TRBV29-1 to TRBJ2-7; D might be TRBD2 (5 bases). The V end was cut by 0 bases, the J end by 3 bases, with 12 bases between. CDR1 SQVTM and CDR2 ANQGSEA come from the germline V gene. The CDR3 totals 14 residues.

The chain uses TRBV18 and TRBJ2-1; D is unresolved. Germline lookup yields CDR1 KGHSH and CDR2 LQKENI. The CDR3 is 14 amino acids. V lost 0 bases, J lost 3 bases, and 6 bases lay in between. The CDR3 here is CASSPPDDYNEQFF. For the CDR3, the DNA is TGTGCCAGCTCACCACCGGACGACTACAATGAGCAGTTCTTC.

The table lists this clonotype with many counts. The rearrangement uses TRBV13 and TRBJ2-2, with a tentative D call TRBD2 (5 bases). Per the germline V gene, CDR1 is PRHDT and CDR2 is FYEKMQ (reference sequence). Trimming pared 4 bases from V and 4 bases from J, leaving 13 bases between. The CDR3 consists of 15 residues. The CDR3 DNA follows: TGTGCCAGCAGCTCGCGAACTAGAATCACCGGGGAGCTGTTTTTT. Protein: CASSSRTRITGELFF.

J is TRBJ1-4 and V is TRBV20-1; D is uncertain. This CDR3 has 15 amino acids. Trimming took 1 base from V and 1 from J, leaving 10 bases between them. Germline loops: CDR1 DFQATT, CDR2 SNEGSKA (reference sequence). The CDR3 DNA reads TGCAGTGCTAGAGTTAACTTAGAAACTAATGAAAAACTGTTTTTT. As protein: CSARVNLETNEKLFF.

This chain links TRBV9 with TRBJ2-7, with D perhaps matching TRBD1 (5 bases). The CDR3 spans 14 residues. Trimming stripped 0 bases from V and 5 bases from J, with 12 bases between. Per the germline V gene, CDR1 is SGDLS and CDR2 is YYNGEE. The chain's CDR3 is CASSVGQWSDEQYF. CDR3 in DNA: TGTGCCAGCAGCGTAGGACAGTGGAGCGACGAGCAGTACTTC.

The chain couples TRBV20-1 to TRBJ2-6; 13 positions agree with TRBD2. J gave up 0 bases and V 4 bases, and 12 bases lay outside the gene matches. This CDR3 contains 20 residues. Germline CDR1 is DFQATT and CDR2 is SNEGSKA (reference sequence). The CDR3 here is CSAKPGTSGTKSSGANVLTF. The CDR3 nucleotides are TGCAGTGCTAAGCCCGGGACTAGCGGGACCAAGAGCTCTGGGGCCAACGTCCTGACTTTC.